The 6 T cell receptor beta chains reported below all come from one sample, sequenced in a study of shared clonotypes between healthy human individuals. The table came from immunoSEQ multiplex PCR; TCRdb's copy has only in-frame clones and leaves some out. The sample lists 950,000 to 1,100,000 clones, 70% to 80% occurring once. Sequenced input: memory CD4+ T cells from PBMCs. Stated subset: CD45RA-negative fraction. The receptors here all came from a man between 18 and 29 years old in good health. Some clones in this sample may be carry-over from other donors' samples.

A single count supports this clone. The chain employs TRBV5-4 and TRBJ2-7; perhaps D is TRBD1 or TRBD2 (5 bases each). The CDR3 is 16 amino acids. The germline V gene has CDR1 SGHNT and CDR2 YYREEE (reference sequence). Trimming left V 2 bases short and J 3 bases short, with 18 bases between. The CDR3, as DNA: TGTGCCAGCAGCTTCACCCGAGAGGGGTTGGTCTACGAGCAGTACTTC. Its protein is CASSFTREGLVYEQYF. The whole variable domain, remainder taken from reference TRBV5-4 and TRBJ2-7, is ETGVTQSPTHLIKTRGQQVTLRCSSQSGHNTVSWYQQALGQGPQFIFQYYREEENGRGNFPPRFSGLQFPNYSSELNVNALELDDSALYLCASSFTREGLVYEQYFGPGTRLTVT.

The chain combines TRBV7-9 with TRBJ2-3; no clear D gene. Trimming took 4 bases from V and 7 from J, leaving 9 bases between them. Germline values: CDR1 SEHNR, CDR2 FQNEAQ (reference sequence). The CDR3 extends over 12 amino acids. Here the CDR3 DNA reads TGTGCCAGCAGCTCTGCTCCAAATACGCAGTATTTT. Its protein is CASSSAPNTQYF.

This clone has more than one count but fewer than ten. The chain links TRBV28 to TRBJ1-1; D remains ambiguous. Trimming took off 6 bases at V and 11 bases at J, with 16 bases between the two ends. Looked up from germline, CDR1 is MDHEN and CDR2 is SYDVKM. The CDR3 spans 12 residues. The CDR3 region has the DNA TGTGCCAGCAGGATAAATGACCTCGAGGCTTTCTTT. Translated, it gives CASRINDLEAFF.

The V call is TRBV11-3, the J call TRBJ2-2; D unresolved. This CDR3 region has 12 residues. Trimming took off 4 bases at V and 5 bases at J, with 5 bases between the two ends. Germline V CDR1 and CDR2: SGHNT, YENEEA. This chain's CDR3 is CASSWGTGELFF. CDR3 in DNA: TGTGCCAGCAGCTGGGGTACCGGGGAGCTGTTTTTT.

The V call is TRBV2, the J call TRBJ2-7; unclear D gene. The CDR3 is 14 residues long. V shed 5 bases and J shed 2 bases, with 13 bases lying between them. The germline gives CDR1 SNHLY, CDR2 FYNNEI. The CDR3 coding sequence is TGTGCCAGCAGTTCTTGGACGGAACCCTACGAGCAGTACTTC. As protein: CASSSWTEPYEQYF.

This clone was recorded at least ten times. This chain joins TRBV30 and TRBJ2-3; D is unresolved. Per the germline V gene, CDR1 is GTSNPN and CDR2 is SVGIG (reference sequence). V lost 6 bases to trimming and J lost 4 bases, with 14 bases between them. The CDR3 has 13 residues. The CDR3 nucleotides read TGTGCCTGTCGCAACACTGGCGCAGATACGCAGTATTTT. Translated: CACRNTGADTQYF.